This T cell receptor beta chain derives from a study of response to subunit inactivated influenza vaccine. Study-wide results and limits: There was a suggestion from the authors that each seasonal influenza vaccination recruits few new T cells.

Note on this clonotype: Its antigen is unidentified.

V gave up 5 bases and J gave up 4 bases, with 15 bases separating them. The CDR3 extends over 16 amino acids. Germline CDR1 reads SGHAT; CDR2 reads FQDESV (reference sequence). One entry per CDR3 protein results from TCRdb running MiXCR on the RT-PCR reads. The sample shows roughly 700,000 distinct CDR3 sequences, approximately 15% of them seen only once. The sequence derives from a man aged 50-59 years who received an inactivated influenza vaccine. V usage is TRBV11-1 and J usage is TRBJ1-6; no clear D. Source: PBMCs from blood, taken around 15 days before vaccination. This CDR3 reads CASSVSQPHYNSPLHF. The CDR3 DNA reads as TGTGCCAGCAGCGTCTCTCAACCTCATTATAATTCACCCCTCCACTTT.